The 29 T cell receptor beta chains listed next were all sequenced from one sample in a study of blood T cell repertoires in COVID-19. Here immunoSEQ multiplex PCR was the method, and the copy in TCRdb shows in-frame clones only, minus some. The sample contains about 320,000 clones, more than 75% of which appear only once. The specimen sequenced was PBMCs or T cells enriched from blood (not recorded which). The receptors come from a woman younger than 35 who had recovered from COVID-19.

This chain links TRBV19 with TRBJ2-2, with D possibly TRBD1 on 6 matching bases. Germline V gene lookup returns CDR1 LNHDA and CDR2 SQIVND (reference sequence). Trimming shortened V by 4 bases and J by 8 bases, and 11 bases separated the two germline ends. The CDR3 is 13 amino acids. CDR3 sequence (DNA): TGTGCCAGTAGTACGACAGGCCCGGGGGAGCTGTTTTTT. Translating it yields CASSTTGPGELFF.

V and J are TRBV19 and TRBJ1-1; D may be TRBD1 (5 bases). Deletions cut 6 bases from V and 2 bases from J, with 13 bases between. The CDR3 is 14 residues long. Germline V gene data show CDR1 as LNHDA and CDR2 as SQIVND (reference sequence). CDR3 in amino acids: CASSGGVTNTEAFF. CDR3 nucleotides: TGTGCCAGTAGCGGGGGGGTCACCAACACTGAAGCTTTCTTT.

The V and J genes are TRBV2 and TRBJ1-6, with a tentative D call TRBD1 (5 bases). The CDR3 spans 15 residues. With 6 bases removed from V and 7 bases from J, the gap between germline ends came to 16 bases. Germline V gene lookup returns CDR1 SNHLY and CDR2 FYNNEI. The CDR3 DNA reads TGTGCCAGCAGGGGAGGAACAGGCTCCAATTCACCCCTCCACTTT. Amino acids: CASRGGTGSNSPLHF.

The chain is built from TRBV5-1 and TRBJ1-1; 7 bases are shared with TRBD1. The CDR3 has 14 amino acids. The ends lost 1 base at V and 2 bases at J; junction bases unmatched: 2. Germline-derived CDR1 and CDR2 are SGHRS and YFSETQ. CDR3 sequence: CASSLRGLNTEAFF. As DNA, the CDR3 is TGCGCCAGCAGCTTGAGGGGGCTTAACACTGAAGCTTTCTTT.

The chain links TRBV7-3 to TRBJ2-2; D possibly corresponds to TRBD1 (5 bases). Per the germline V gene, CDR1 is SGHTA and CDR2 is FQGTGA. Trimming removed 3 bases from V and 6 bases from J, with 11 bases in between. The CDR3 extends over 14 amino acids. CDR3 nucleotides: TGTGCCAGCAGCTTGGGGCCCCGTTCCGGGGAGCTGTTTTTT. Translating gives CASSLGPRSGELFF.

The chain is built from TRBV28 and TRBJ2-2; D is ambiguous. Germline CDR1 reads MDHEN; CDR2 reads SYDVKM. V was trimmed by 6 bases and J by 6 bases, leaving 11 bases between them. The length of the CDR3 is 13 residues. CDR3 sequence reads: CASSAVGSGELFF. The CDR3, as DNA: TGTGCCAGCAGCGCGGTTGGGTCCGGGGAGCTGTTTTTT.

The V and J genes are TRBV10-2 and TRBJ2-5; 12 bases match TRBD1. The V gene's germline CDR1 is WSHSY and CDR2 SAAADI. The CDR3 is 15 amino acids. V was clipped by 5 bases and J by 4 bases; unmatched bases: 5. The CDR3 nucleotides are TGCGCCAGCAGTCCCCGGGACAGGGGGCTAGAGACCCAGTACTTC. Its protein is CASSPRDRGLETQYF.

The V and J genes are TRBV19 and TRBJ1-5, with D perhaps TRBD1 (6 bases). The CDR3 runs to 14 residues. Trimming removed 4 bases at V and 10 bases at J, with 17 bases between. Germline-derived CDR1 and CDR2 are LNHDA and SQIVND (reference sequence). CDR3 in amino acids: CASSKGGPRFPQHF. The CDR3 nucleotides read TGTGCCAGTAGTAAAGGGGGACCTCGGTTTCCCCAGCATTTT. Complete variable domain (other parts from reference TRBV19 and TRBJ1-5): DGGITQSPKYLFRKEGQNVTLSCEQNLNHDAMYWYRQDPGQGLRLIYYSQIVNDFQKGDIAEGYSVSREKKESFPLTVTSAQKNPTAFYLCASSKGGPRFPQHFGDGTRLSIL.

The V and J genes are TRBV7-3 and TRBJ2-1; 10 bases align to TRBD2. This CDR3 region has 17 residues. Germline CDR1 SGHTA, CDR2 FQGTGA. V lost 2 bases, J lost 8 bases, and 12 bases stayed unmatched. Here the CDR3 reads CASSLPSGRPGGDEQFF. The CDR3 bases are TGTGCCAGCAGCTTACCTAGCGGGAGACCCGGTGGGGATGAGCAGTTCTTC.

The gene calls are TRBV19 and TRBJ2-6, with 7 bases fitting TRBD2. The CDR3 has 16 residues. With V trimmed by 3 bases and J by 2 bases, 4 bases remained unmatched. Germline V gene lookup returns CDR1 LNHDA and CDR2 SQIVND (reference sequence). DNA for the CDR3: TGTGCCAGTAGTATGATGGGGGGGGCTGGGGCCAACGTCCTGACTTTC. Protein product: CASSMMGGAGANVLTF. Drawing the rest from reference TRBV19 and TRBJ2-6, the complete variable domain is DGGITQSPKYLFRKEGQNVTLSCEQNLNHDAMYWYRQDPGQGLRLIYYSQIVNDFQKGDIAEGYSVSREKKESFPLTVTSAQKNPTAFYLCASSMMGGAGANVLTFGAGSRLTVL.

The chain recombines TRBV24-1 with TRBJ1-5, with no clear D. The germline gives CDR1 KGHDR, CDR2 SFDVKD. Deletions cut 5 bases from V and 0 bases from J, with 10 bases between. This CDR3 comprises 15 residues. The CDR3 region is CATSGRRFSNQPQHF. The DNA for the CDR3 is TGTGCCACCAGTGGTAGGAGGTTTAGCAATCAGCCCCAGCATTTT.

V gene TRBV9 combines with J gene TRBJ1-2; 9 nucleotides agree with TRBD1. The CDR3 runs 16 residues. Germline CDR1 reads SGDLS; CDR2 reads YYNGEE. The trim removed 4 bases at V and 1 base at J, leaving 8 bases unmatched. This CDR3 reads CASSSLDRGVNYGYTF. CDR3 bases: TGTGCCAGCAGCTCATTGGACAGGGGAGTTAACTATGGCTACACCTTC.

This sequence joins TRBV29-1 and TRBJ2-1, with TRBD1 as a possible D gene (7 bases). The germline CDR1 and CDR2 sequences are SQVTM and ANQGSEA. The ends were cut back, 4 bases at V and 8 bases at J, with 24 bases in the middle. The CDR3 spans 16 residues. The CDR3 here is CSVGGGRGLANDEQFF. The DNA for the CDR3 is TGCAGCGTTGGAGGGGGCCGGGGGCTAGCTAACGATGAGCAGTTCTTC.

The chain uses TRBV11-2 and TRBJ1-2; no firm D call. The CDR3 length is 14 residues. Per germline, CDR1 SGHAT and CDR2 FQNNGV. The V end lost 5 bases, the J end lost 3 bases, and 13 bases lay between the germline ends. The CDR3 loop is CASSEVRRDYGYTF. The CDR3 bases are TGTGCCAGCAGCGAAGTAAGGCGGGACTATGGCTACACCTTC. Based on the CDR3 plus reference TRBV11-2 and TRBJ1-2, the full variable domain is EAGVAQSPRYKIIEKRQSVAFWCNPISGHATLYWYQQILGQGPKLLIQFQNNGVVDDSQLPKDRFSAERLKGVDSTLKIQPAKLEDSAVYLCASSEVRRDYGYTFGSGTRLTVV.

V and J are TRBV19 and TRBJ1-2, with 9 bases matching TRBD1. The V and J ends lost 5 bases and 4 bases, in that order; junction bases with no gene match: 14. Germline V gives CDR1 LNHDA, CDR2 SQIVND (reference sequence). The CDR3 runs to 17 residues. The CDR3 DNA is TGTGCCAGTAGTCCTCGACAGGGGGGGAGTCAGGTCTATGGCTACACCTTC. Translating it yields CASSPRQGGSQVYGYTF. The full variable domain, rest sourced from reference TRBV19 and TRBJ1-2, is DGGITQSPKYLFRKEGQNVTLSCEQNLNHDAMYWYRQDPGQGLRLIYYSQIVNDFQKGDIAEGYSVSREKKESFPLTVTSAQKNPTAFYLCASSPRQGGSQVYGYTFGSGTRLTVV.

The chain is built from TRBV15 and TRBJ1-5; 9 bases line up with TRBD1. The junction had 8 bases not matched to a gene; V was cut back by 0 bases and J by 5 bases. The CDR3 extends over 17 amino acids. Germline CDR1 reads LNHNV; CDR2 reads YYDKDF (reference sequence). CDR3 residues: CATSRDQGQGIDQPQHF. CDR3 DNA sequence: TGTGCCACCAGCAGAGATCAAGGACAGGGGATCGATCAGCCCCAGCATTTT. Filled out from reference TRBV15 and TRBJ1-5, the complete variable domain reads DAMVIQNPRYQVTQFGKPVTLSCSQTLNHNVMYWYQQKSSQAPKLLFHYYDKDFNNEADTPDNFQSRRPNTSFCFLDIRSPGLGDTAMYLCATSRDQGQGIDQPQHFGDGTRLSIL.

Points on this clone: Its ends do not fully match the called genes, so a read error is possible. This chain uses TRBV6-5 with TRBJ1-1, with D perhaps TRBD1 (5 bases). In germline, CDR1 is MNHEY, CDR2 SVGAGI. The CDR3 is made up of 12 amino acids. In DNA, the CDR3 is TGTGCCAGCAGTTACTCTGGCCAGGGATGGCTTTTT. Protein sequence: CASSYSGQGWLF.

This rearrangement joins TRBV2 to TRBJ1-5; D is uncertain. Trimming pared 6 bases from V and 4 bases from J, leaving 10 bases between. Germline loops: CDR1 SNHLY, CDR2 FYNNEI. The CDR3 is made up of 13 amino acids. CDR3 amino acids: CASRQELNQPQHF. DNA of the CDR3: TGTGCCAGCAGGCAAGAACTGAATCAGCCCCAGCATTTT.

The chain has TRBV7-3 and TRBJ2-5, with 8 nucleotides matching TRBD1. Trimming cost V 2 bases and J 5 bases; bases outside gene matches: 7. Germline CDR1 is SGHTA and CDR2 is FQGTGA. The CDR3 contains 15 residues. The CDR3 here is CASSLGGTGGETQYF. CDR3 bases: TGTGCCAGCAGCTTAGGTGGGACAGGAGGGGAGACCCAGTACTTC. The variable domain in full, with the rest retrieved from reference TRBV7-3 and TRBJ2-5, is GAGVSQTPSNKVTEKGKYVELRCDPISGHTALYWYRQSLGQGPEFLIYFQGTGAADDSGLPNDRFFAVRPEGSVSTLKIQRTERGDSAVYLCASSLGGTGGETQYFGPGTRLLVL.

The chain recombines TRBV3-1 (or the pseudogene TRBV3-2) with TRBJ2-7; 10 bases line up with TRBD1. The CDR3 loop spans 14 amino acids. Losses at the gene ends were 4 bases for V and 6 bases for J; bases not matched to a gene: 6. CDR1 is LGHDT and CDR2 is YNNKEL in the germline V gene (reference sequence). The CDR3, as DNA: TGTGCCAGCAGCCTCGGGACAGGGGCGGTCGAGCAGTACTTC. This gives the protein CASSLGTGAVEQYF.

V gene TRBV5-1 combines with J gene TRBJ2-7, with 10 bases matching TRBD2. The V and J ends lost 2 bases and 0 bases, in that order; junction bases with no gene match: 5. CDR1 is SGHRS, CDR2 YFSETQ, per germline. The CDR3 length is 16 residues. CDR3 sequence: CASSFTSGATSYEQYF. The CDR3 DNA reads as TGCGCCAGCAGCTTCACTAGCGGGGCCACCTCCTACGAGCAGTACTTC. The whole variable domain, remainder taken from reference TRBV5-1 and TRBJ2-7, is KAGVTQTPRYLIKTRGQQVTLSCSPISGHRSVSWYQQTPGQGLQFLFEYFSETQRNKGNFPGRFSGRQFSNSRSEMNVSTLELGDSALYLCASSFTSGATSYEQYFGPGTRLTVT.

This clone has only a few counts. V gene TRBV18 combines with J gene TRBJ2-5; 7 bases fit TRBD2. With 2 bases clipped from V and 3 bases from J, the junction kept 0 bases outside the gene matches. Germline CDR1 is KGHSH and CDR2 is LQKENI. The CDR3 loop spans 13 amino acids. CDR3 amino acids: CASSPGGEETQYF. The CDR3 DNA reads TGTGCCAGCTCACCAGGGGGGGAAGAGACCCAGTACTTC.

The chain employs TRBV23-1 and TRBJ1-5; D is possibly TRBD1 (6 bases). TRBV23-1 is designated an ORF whose function remains uncertain. With 2 bases removed from V and 6 bases from J, the gap between germline ends came to 11 bases. This CDR3 has 14 amino acids. CDR3 protein: CASSQPGAGQPQHF. The CDR3 nucleotides are TGCGCCAGCAGTCAACCAGGGGCAGGTCAGCCCCAGCATTTT.

This CDR3 reads CAISGGTGSLKAFF. For the CDR3, the DNA is TGTGCCATCAGTGGGGGGACAGGGTCCTTGAAAGCTTTCTTT. The chain combines TRBV10-3 with TRBJ1-1; TRBD1 matches 9 bases. The CDR3 runs 14 residues. Germline CDR1 is ENHRY and CDR2 is SYGVKD. Unmatched junction bases numbered 9, after V lost 4 bases and J lost 9 bases.

The J gene is TRBJ1-5, the V gene TRBV6-5; D remains ambiguous. This CDR3 comprises 15 residues. Trimming shortened V by 5 bases and J by 0 bases, and 11 bases separated the two germline ends. Germline V gene sequence: CDR1 MNHEY, CDR2 SVGAGI. The CDR3 protein is CASSLVTGSNQPQHF. CDR3 nucleotides: TGTGCCAGCAGTCTAGTGACCGGTAGCAATCAGCCCCAGCATTTT.

V and J are TRBV6-5 and TRBJ2-7, with D perhaps TRBD1 (6 bases). Per germline, CDR1 MNHEY and CDR2 SVGAGI. V lost 1 base, J lost 1 base, and 11 bases lay in between. The CDR3 spans 15 residues. CDR3 sequence reads: CASSYFQGTSYEQYF. In DNA form, the CDR3 reads TGTGCCAGCAGTTACTTCCAGGGGACATCCTACGAGCAGTACTTC.

The gene calls are TRBV27 and TRBJ2-1; 14 bases map to TRBD2. The V segment lost 2 bases and the J segment 6 bases; nucleotides outside the gene matches: 3. The CDR3 runs 16 residues. Looked up from germline, CDR1 is MNHEY and CDR2 is SMNVEV (reference sequence). The CDR3 DNA is TGTGCCAGCAGTTTAGGGACTAGCGGGAGAGGCAATGAGCAGTTCTTC. It codes for CASSLGTSGRGNEQFF.

This chain joins TRBV10-3 and TRBJ2-3; 8 bases agree with TRBD2. The trim removed 10 bases at V and 3 bases at J, leaving 6 bases unmatched. Germline CDR1 is ENHRY and CDR2 is SYGVKD. The CDR3 runs 13 residues. The CDR3 sequence is CATKAGETDTQYF. In DNA form, the CDR3 reads TGTGCCACAAAAGCGGGGGAGACAGATACGCAGTATTTT.

The chain links TRBV5-6 to TRBJ2-2; TRBD1 is a possible D gene (5 bases). This CDR3 has 15 residues. CDR1 is SGHDT and CDR2 is YYEEEE in the germline V gene. The V and J ends lost 0 bases and 7 bases respectively, with 13 bases between them. As DNA, the CDR3 is TGTGCCAGCAGCTTGGTCACAGGTTGGGACGGGGAGCTGTTTTTT. Translation: CASSLVTGWDGELFF.